This T cell receptor (delta chain) was profiled in a study of Vδ1+ human thymocytes. General observations from the study: Despite high sort purity, about 20% of thymic T cell receptor delta sequences were Vdelta2. Many TRG clonotypes were shared between donors; TRD repertoires were essentially private. In the thymus, TRG and TRD repertoires looked highly polyclonal with Gaussian CDR3 lengths.

The template was reverse-transcribed extracted RNA. The CDR3 regions were amplified by multiplex PCR from V-gene primers to a constant-region primer. TCRdb re-processed the multiplex PCR reads using CATT. The table shows about 58,000 delta-chain clones, with over 13% occurring only once. The V gene's germline CDR1 is TSWWSYY and CDR2 QGS. CDR3 length: 22 residues. With respect to this clone: Its antigen remains unidentified. Relative to the germline gene, one junction end is altered; a read error may explain this.

Alphabeta T cells were depleted, then CD3+ Vdelta1+ Vdelta2- thymocytes were FACS-sorted. Between 98% and 99.6% of sorted thymocytes were Vdelta1+. The sequence was obtained from a girl under three years old who had congenital heart surgery. Sequenced material: Vdelta1+ gamma-delta thymocytes from the thymus. Described subset: FACS-sorted CD3+ TCRalphabeta- TCRVdelta1+ TCRVdelta2- thymocytes. The chain recombines TRDV1 with TRDJ1, with D perhaps given as TRDD2 or TRDD3 (6 bases each). The CDR3 loop is CALREPQNFTPTAVLGLYKLIF. CDR3 DNA sequence: TGTGCTCTTAGGGAACCCCAAAATTTTACTCCTACGGCTGTACTGGGCTTATATAAACTCATCTTT.